Listed below are T cell receptor beta chains from one sample, sequenced in a study of shared clonotypes between healthy human individuals. Method: immunoSEQ multiplex PCR; TCRdb's copy keeps in-frame clones and lacks some. This table holds around 510,000 clones, approximately 94% found once. The sequenced sample consisted of naive CD4+ T cells sorted from blood. The receptors originated from a woman aged 25 to 39 in good health. CDR3s leave out the opening cysteine and the closing phenylalanine or tryptophan.

CDR3 length: 14; V gene: TRBV28; J gene: TRBJ1-2; CDR3 protein: ASSSTAPTPMEGYT
CDR3 length: 14; V gene: TRBV27; J gene: TRBJ2-3; CDR3 protein: ASSSTGGAWTDTQY
CDR3 length: 12; V gene: TRBV2; J gene: TRBJ2-1; CDR3 protein: ASLEREAYNEQF
CDR3 length: 10; V gene: TRBV5-5; J gene: TRBJ2-3; CDR3 protein: ASSSMGDTQY
CDR3 length: 16; V gene: TRBV10-1; J gene: TRBJ1-6; CDR3 protein: ARGHRERGSSYNSPLH
CDR3 length: 12; V gene: TRBV10-3; J gene: TRBJ1-1; CDR3 protein: AISEQDSDTEAF
CDR3 length: 11; V gene: TRBV5-1; J gene: TRBJ2-7; CDR3 protein: ASSLEGFDEQY
CDR3 length: 14; V gene: TRBV6-6; J gene: TRBJ1-1; CDR3 protein: ASSSPGGQTNTEAF
CDR3 length: 10; V gene: TRBV19; J gene: TRBJ2-3; CDR3 protein: ASHGDTDTQY
CDR3 length: 13; V gene: TRBV4-1; J gene: TRBJ2-3; CDR3 protein: ASNRGQAGTDTQY
CDR3 length: 15; V gene: TRBV9; J gene: TRBJ2-3; CDR3 protein: ASSVVLRTRVPDTQY
CDR3 length: 15; V gene: TRBV5-1; J gene: TRBJ2-4; CDR3 protein: ASSAGTGGRAKNIQY
CDR3 length: 12; V gene: TRBV19; J gene: TRBJ1-5; CDR3 protein: ASKVANINQPQH
CDR3 length: 11; V gene: TRBV28; J gene: TRBJ1-5; CDR3 protein: ASTGQWNQPQH
CDR3 length: 12; V gene: TRBV28; J gene: TRBJ2-7; CDR3 protein: ASTTGTNTYEQY
CDR3 length: 13; V gene: TRBV28; J gene: TRBJ1-2; CDR3 protein: ASTPLPGQGSGYT
CDR3 length: 13; V gene: TRBV28; J gene: TRBJ2-7; CDR3 protein: ATEGQMKRRYEQY
CDR3 length: 11; V gene: TRBV19; J gene: TRBJ2-7; CDR3 protein: ASSIGLVGEQY
CDR3 length: 11; V gene: TRBV29-1; J gene: TRBJ1-1; CDR3 protein: SVRKTGIYEAF
CDR3 length: 9; V gene: TRBV20-1; J gene: TRBJ2-7; CDR3 protein: SALSLYEQY
CDR3 length: 13; V gene: TRBV28; J gene: TRBJ1-4; CDR3 protein: ASSFPRATNEKLF
CDR3 length: 10; V gene: TRBV28; J gene: TRBJ1-4; CDR3 protein: ATGQGPEKLF
CDR3 length: 11; V gene: TRBV27; J gene: TRBJ1-2; CDR3 protein: ASSKARSYGYT
CDR3 length: 11; V gene: TRBV10-2; J gene: TRBJ2-7; CDR3 protein: ASKPSGSHEQY
CDR3 length: 13; V gene: TRBV27; J gene: TRBJ2-7; CDR3 protein: ASSLQGQGISEQY
CDR3 length: 11; V gene: TRBV6-5; J gene: .; CDR3 protein: ASRPGQGSEQY
CDR3 length: 12; V gene: TRBV27; J gene: TRBJ1-1; CDR3 protein: ATAFGSMNTEAF
CDR3 length: 13; V gene: TRBV6-1; J gene: TRBJ2-3; CDR3 protein: ASSEGQGIGDTQY
CDR3 length: 9; V gene: TRBV13; J gene: TRBJ2-7; CDR3 protein: ASRGSGEQY
CDR3 length: 15; V gene: TRBV27; J gene: TRBJ1-2; CDR3 protein: ASSFVYTTGRVYGYT
CDR3 length: 12; V gene: TRBV11-2; J gene: TRBJ2-7; CDR3 protein: ASSFAAHSYGQY
CDR3 length: 10; V gene: TRBV18; J gene: TRBJ2-5; CDR3 protein: ASSPGDETQY
CDR3 length: 11; V gene: TRBV5-1; J gene: TRBJ2-7; CDR3 protein: ASSLDGRNEQY
CDR3 length: 13; V gene: TRBV5-1; J gene: TRBJ2-2; CDR3 protein: ASSPGSANTGELF
CDR3 length: 12; V gene: TRBV6-5; J gene: TRBJ1-1; CDR3 protein: ASRRDRLNTEAF
CDR3 length: 12; V gene: TRBV6-1; J gene: TRBJ1-4; CDR3 protein: ASSEAGREGKLF
CDR3 length: 14; V gene: TRBV5-1; J gene: TRBJ2-3; CDR3 protein: ASSLVRDRAGDTQY
CDR3 length: 13; V gene: TRBV28; J gene: TRBJ2-5; CDR3 protein: ASRLAGEGTETQY
CDR3 length: 13; V gene: TRBV30; J gene: TRBJ2-6; CDR3 protein: AWSSGSSWANVLT